Ten or more counts support the clone carrying this T cell receptor (beta chain). Its antigen is unknown. The data stem from a study of T-cell reconstitution after alpha-beta-depleted transplantation in children. From germline, CDR1 is MNHEY and CDR2 SMNVEV (reference sequence). The V end was cut by 0 bases, the J end by 7 bases, with 10 bases between. This CDR3 is built from 15 residues. Whole-study findings and limits: The high TCRbeta diversity at day 60 in some patients came from surviving recipient T cells and thymic progenitors.

The authors prepared the TCRbeta library with unique molecular identifiers. TCRdb fed the PCR reads into MiXCR, producing one record per CDR3 protein. The profile shows 210,000 or so distinct CDR3 sequences, approximately 10% of them singletons. The origin of this receptor is a child younger than two with acute myeloid leukemia, due to receive a stem cell transplant. The genes are TRBV27 and TRBJ1-6; D is unresolved. The sequenced sample was PBMCs, obtained before TCRalphabeta/CD19-depleted stem cell transplant. Here the CDR3 reads CASSLSGPINSPLHF. The CDR3 nucleotides are TGTGCCAGCAGTTTATCTGGGCCGATCAATTCACCCCTCCACTTT.